This T cell receptor beta chain was identified during a study of T-cell reconstitution after alpha-beta-depleted transplantation in children. General study results and limits: After transplant, at about two months, alpha-beta T cells were reportedly derived from several hundred expanded graft clones. It was newly produced T cells that mostly accounted for T-cell counts and diversity one year after transplant.

A library of TCRbeta sequences, prepared with unique molecular identifiers, was generated. TCRdb called the PCR reads again in MiXCR, with one record for every CDR3 protein. The data contain almost 600,000 distinct CDR3 sequences, 25% to 30% of them singletons. The ends lost 3 bases at V and 2 bases at J; junction bases unmatched: 6. Germline assignment: CDR1 SQVTM and CDR2 ANQGSEA. This CDR3 has 15 amino acids. Notes on this clonotype: Its antigen is unknown.

The TCR was taken from a boy under two years old with Wiskott-Aldrich syndrome, due to receive a stem cell transplant. V is TRBV29-1 and J is TRBJ2-3; TRBD1 agrees at 9 bases. The sample in question was PBMCs, obtained before TCRalphabeta/CD19-depleted stem cell transplant. The CDR3 DNA follows: TGCAGCGTTGACGTAGGGACAGGGTACACAGATACGCAGTATTTT. As protein: CSVDVGTGYTDTQYF.